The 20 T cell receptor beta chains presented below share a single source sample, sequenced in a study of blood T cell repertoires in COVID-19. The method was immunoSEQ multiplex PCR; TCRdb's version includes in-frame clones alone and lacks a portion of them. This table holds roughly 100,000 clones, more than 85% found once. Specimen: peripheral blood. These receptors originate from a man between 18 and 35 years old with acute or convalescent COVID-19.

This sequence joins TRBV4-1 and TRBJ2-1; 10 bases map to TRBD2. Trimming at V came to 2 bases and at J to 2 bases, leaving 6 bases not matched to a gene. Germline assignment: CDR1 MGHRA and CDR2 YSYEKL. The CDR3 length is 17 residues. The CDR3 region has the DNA TGCGCCAGCAGCCAAACACCGGGACTAGCGCCCTACAATGAGCAGTTCTTC. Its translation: CASSQTPGLAPYNEQFF.

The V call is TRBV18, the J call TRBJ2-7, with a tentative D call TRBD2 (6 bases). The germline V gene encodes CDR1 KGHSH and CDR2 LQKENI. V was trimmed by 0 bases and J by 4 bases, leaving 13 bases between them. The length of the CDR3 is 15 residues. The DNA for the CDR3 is TGTGCCAGCTCACCACCGACCGGGGAGGTATACGAGCAGTACTTC. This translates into CASSPPTGEVYEQYF.

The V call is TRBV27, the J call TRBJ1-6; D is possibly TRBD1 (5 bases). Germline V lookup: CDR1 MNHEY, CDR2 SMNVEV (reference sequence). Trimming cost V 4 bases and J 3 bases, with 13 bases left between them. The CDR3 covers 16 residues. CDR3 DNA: TGTGCCAGCAGTTCCTCCCCGGGACTCTATAATTCACCCCTCCACTTT. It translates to CASSSSPGLYNSPLHF.

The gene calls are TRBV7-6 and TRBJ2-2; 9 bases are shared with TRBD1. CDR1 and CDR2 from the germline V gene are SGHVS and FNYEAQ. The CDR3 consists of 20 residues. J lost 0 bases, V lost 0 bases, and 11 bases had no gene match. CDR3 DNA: TGTGCCAGCAGCTTAGCGCTGGGACAGGGTCTGGGGTCGAACACCGGGGAGCTGTTTTTT. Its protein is CASSLALGQGLGSNTGELFF.

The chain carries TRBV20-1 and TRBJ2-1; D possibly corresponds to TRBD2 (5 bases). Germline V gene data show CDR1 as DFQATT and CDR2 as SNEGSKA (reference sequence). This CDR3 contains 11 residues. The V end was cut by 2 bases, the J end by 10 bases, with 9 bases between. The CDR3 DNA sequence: TGCAGTGCTAGACCGAAGCGGGAGCAGTTCTTC. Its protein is CSARPKREQFF.

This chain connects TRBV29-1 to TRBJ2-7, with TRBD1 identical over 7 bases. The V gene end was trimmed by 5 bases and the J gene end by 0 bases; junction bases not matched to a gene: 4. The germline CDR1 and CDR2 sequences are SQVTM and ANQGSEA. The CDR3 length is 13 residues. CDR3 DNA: TGCAGCGTTTGGGACAGTCTCTCCTACGAGCAGTACTTC. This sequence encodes CSVWDSLSYEQYF.

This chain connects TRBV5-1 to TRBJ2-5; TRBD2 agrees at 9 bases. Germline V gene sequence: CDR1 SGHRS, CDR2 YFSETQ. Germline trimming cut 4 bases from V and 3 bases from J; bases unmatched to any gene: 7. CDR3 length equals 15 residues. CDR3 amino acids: CASSPGVAGEETQYF. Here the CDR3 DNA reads TGCGCCAGCAGCCCGGGGGTAGCGGGGGAAGAGACCCAGTACTTC.

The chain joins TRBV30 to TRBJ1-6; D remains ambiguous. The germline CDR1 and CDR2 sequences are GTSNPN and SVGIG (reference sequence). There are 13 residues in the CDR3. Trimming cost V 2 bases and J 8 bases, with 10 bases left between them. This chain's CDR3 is CAWSRNRDSPLHF. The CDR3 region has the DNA TGTGCCTGGAGTCGGAACCGGGATTCACCCCTCCACTTT.

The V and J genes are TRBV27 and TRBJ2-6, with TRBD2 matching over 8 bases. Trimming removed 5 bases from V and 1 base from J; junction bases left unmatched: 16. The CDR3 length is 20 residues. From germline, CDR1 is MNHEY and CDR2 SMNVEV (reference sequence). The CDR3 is CASSLGTRGSLISGANVLTF. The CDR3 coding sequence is TGTGCCAGCAGTCTCGGGACTAGGGGTTCCTTAATTTCTGGGGCCAACGTCCTGACTTTC.

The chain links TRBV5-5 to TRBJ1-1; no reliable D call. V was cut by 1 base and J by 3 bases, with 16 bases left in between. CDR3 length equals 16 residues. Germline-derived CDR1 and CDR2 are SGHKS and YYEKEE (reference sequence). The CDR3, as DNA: TGTGCCAGCAGCTTGTGGCGGGAAGCGGCGTACACTGAAGCTTTCTTT. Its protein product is CASSLWREAAYTEAFF.

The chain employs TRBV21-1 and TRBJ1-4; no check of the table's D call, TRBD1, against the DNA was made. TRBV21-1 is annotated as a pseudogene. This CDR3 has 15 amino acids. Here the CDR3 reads CASSTRDRECEKLFF. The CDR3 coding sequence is TGTGCCAGCAGCACTCGGGACAGGGAATGTGAAAAACTGTTTTTT.

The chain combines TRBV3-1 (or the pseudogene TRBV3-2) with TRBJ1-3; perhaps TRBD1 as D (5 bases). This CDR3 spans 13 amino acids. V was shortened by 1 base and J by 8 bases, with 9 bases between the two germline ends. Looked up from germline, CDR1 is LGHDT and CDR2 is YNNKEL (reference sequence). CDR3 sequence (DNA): TGTGCCAGCAGCCAAGTTGGGGCGGACACCATATATTTT. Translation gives CASSQVGADTIYF.

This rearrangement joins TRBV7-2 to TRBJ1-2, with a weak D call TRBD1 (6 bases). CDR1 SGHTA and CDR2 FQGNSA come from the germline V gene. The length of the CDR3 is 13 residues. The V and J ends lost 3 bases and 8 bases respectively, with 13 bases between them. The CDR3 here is CASSFKQGIGYTF. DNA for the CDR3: TGTGCCAGCAGCTTCAAACAGGGAATCGGCTACACCTTC.

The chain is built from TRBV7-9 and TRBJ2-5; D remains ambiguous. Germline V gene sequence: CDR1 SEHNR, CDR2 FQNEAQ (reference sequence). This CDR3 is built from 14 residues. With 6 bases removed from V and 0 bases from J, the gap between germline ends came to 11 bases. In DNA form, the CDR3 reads TGTGCCAGCAGTTCACCTTTAGACCAAGAGACCCAGTACTTC. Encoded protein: CASSSPLDQETQYF.

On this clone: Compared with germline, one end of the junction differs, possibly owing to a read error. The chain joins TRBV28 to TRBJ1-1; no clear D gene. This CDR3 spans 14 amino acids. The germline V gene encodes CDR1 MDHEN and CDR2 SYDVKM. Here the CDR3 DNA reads TGTGCCAGCAGTTTCGAGGATCTAGTTTCAATGAACACCTTT. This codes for CASSFEDLVSMNTF.

The CDR3 sequence is CASSLGDRRSDQPQHF. The CDR3 bases are TGTGCCAGCAGCTTGGGAGACAGGAGGAGCGATCAGCCCCAGCATTTT. The chain combines TRBV5-8 with TRBJ1-5; D perhaps matches TRBD1 (6 bases). From germline, CDR1 is SGHTS and CDR2 YDEGEE. The CDR3 is 16 amino acids. V lost 0 bases to trimming and J lost 5 bases, with 15 bases between them. The variable domain in full, with the rest retrieved from reference TRBV5-8 and TRBJ1-5, is EAGVTQSPTHLIKTRGQQATLRCSPISGHTSVYWYQQALGLGLQFLLWYDEGEERNRGNFPPRFSGRQFPNYSSELNVNALELEDSALYLCASSLGDRRSDQPQHFGDGTRLSIL.

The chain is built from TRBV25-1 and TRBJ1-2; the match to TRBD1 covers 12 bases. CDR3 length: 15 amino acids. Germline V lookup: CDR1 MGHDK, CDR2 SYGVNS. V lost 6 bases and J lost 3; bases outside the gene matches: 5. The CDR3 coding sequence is TGTGCCAGCAGATCGGGACAGGGGGCACACTATGGCTACACCTTC. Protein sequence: CASRSGQGAHYGYTF.

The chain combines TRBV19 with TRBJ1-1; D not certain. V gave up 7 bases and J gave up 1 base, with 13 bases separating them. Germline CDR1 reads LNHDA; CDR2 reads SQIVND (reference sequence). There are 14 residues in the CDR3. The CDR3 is CASIPRGTNTEAFF. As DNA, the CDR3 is TGTGCCAGTATTCCCCGAGGTACGAACACTGAAGCTTTCTTT.

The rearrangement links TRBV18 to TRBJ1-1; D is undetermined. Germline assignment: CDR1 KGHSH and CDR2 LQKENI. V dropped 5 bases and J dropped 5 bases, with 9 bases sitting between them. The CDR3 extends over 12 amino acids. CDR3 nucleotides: TGTGCCAGCTCATACTCAGGAACTGAAGCTTTCTTT. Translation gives CASSYSGTEAFF.

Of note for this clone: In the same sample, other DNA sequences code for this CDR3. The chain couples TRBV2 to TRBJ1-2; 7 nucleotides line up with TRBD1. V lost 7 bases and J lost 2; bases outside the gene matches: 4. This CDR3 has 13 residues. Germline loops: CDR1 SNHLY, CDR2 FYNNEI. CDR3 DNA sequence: TGTGCCAGCATGACAGGGCGGAACTATGGCTACACCTTC. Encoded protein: CASMTGRNYGYTF. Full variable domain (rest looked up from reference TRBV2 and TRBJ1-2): EPEVTQTPSHQVTQMGQEVILRCVPISNHLYFYWYRQILGQKVEFLVSFYNNEISEKSEIFDDQFSVERPDGSNFTLKIRSTKLEDSAMYFCASMTGRNYGYTFGSGTRLTVV.